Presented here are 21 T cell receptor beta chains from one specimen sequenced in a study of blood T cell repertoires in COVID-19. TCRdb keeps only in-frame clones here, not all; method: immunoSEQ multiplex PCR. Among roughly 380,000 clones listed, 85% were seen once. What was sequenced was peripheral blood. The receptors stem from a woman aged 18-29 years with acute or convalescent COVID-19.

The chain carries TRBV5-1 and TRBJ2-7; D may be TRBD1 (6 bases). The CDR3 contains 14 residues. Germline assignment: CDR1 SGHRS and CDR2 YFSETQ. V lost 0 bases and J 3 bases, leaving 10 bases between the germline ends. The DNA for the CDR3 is TGCGCCAGCAGCTTGGACAGGGCGATCTACGAGCAGTACTTC. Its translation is CASSLDRAIYEQYF.

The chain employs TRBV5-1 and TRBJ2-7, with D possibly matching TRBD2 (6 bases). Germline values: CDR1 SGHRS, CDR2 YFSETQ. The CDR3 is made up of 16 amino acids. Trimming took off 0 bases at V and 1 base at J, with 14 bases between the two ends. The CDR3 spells CASSLASGPGSYEQYF. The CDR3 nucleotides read TGCGCCAGCAGCTTGGCCAGCGGGCCGGGGTCCTACGAGCAGTACTTC. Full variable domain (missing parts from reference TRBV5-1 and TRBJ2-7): KAGVTQTPRYLIKTRGQQVTLSCSPISGHRSVSWYQQTPGQGLQFLFEYFSETQRNKGNFPGRFSGRQFSNSRSEMNVSTLELGDSALYLCASSLASGPGSYEQYFGPGTRLTVT.

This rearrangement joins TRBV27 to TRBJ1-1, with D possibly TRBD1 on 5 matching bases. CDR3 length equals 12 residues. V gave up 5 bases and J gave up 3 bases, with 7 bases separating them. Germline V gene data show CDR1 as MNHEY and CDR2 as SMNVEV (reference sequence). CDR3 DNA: TGTGCCAGCAGTCCGGGGGACACTGAAGCTTTCTTT. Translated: CASSPGDTEAFF.

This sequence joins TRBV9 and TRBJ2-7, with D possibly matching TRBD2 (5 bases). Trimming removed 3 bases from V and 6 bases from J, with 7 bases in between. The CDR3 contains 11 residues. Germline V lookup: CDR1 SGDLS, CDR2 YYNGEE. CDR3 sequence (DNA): TGTGCCAGCAGCGGCAGCGGCGAGCAGTACTTC. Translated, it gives CASSGSGEQYF.

CDR3 sequence (DNA): TGTGCCAGCAGTGACTCGAAGACTTGGAGGGGCTCTGGAAACACCATATATTTT. The encoded protein is CASSDSKTWRGSGNTIYF. The gene calls are TRBV6-4 and TRBJ1-3; TRBD1 might be the D (5 bases). The length of the CDR3 is 18 residues. The V end was cut by 0 bases, the J end by 0 bases, with 15 bases between. Germline CDR1 and CDR2: MRHNA and SNTAGT.

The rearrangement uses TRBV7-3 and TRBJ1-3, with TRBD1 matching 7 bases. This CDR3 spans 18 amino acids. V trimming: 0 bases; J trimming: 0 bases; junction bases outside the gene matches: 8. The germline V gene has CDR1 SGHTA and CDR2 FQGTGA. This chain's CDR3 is CASSLTGGRQFSGNTIYF. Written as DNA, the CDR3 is TGTGCCAGCAGCTTAACAGGGGGCAGGCAGTTCTCTGGAAACACCATATATTTT.

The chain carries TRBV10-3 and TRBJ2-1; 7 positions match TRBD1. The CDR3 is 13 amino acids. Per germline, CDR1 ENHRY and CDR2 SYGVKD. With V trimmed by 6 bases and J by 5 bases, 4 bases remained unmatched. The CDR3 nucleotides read TGTGCCATCAGCGGGACAGCTAACAATGAGCAGTTCTTC. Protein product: CAISGTANNEQFF.

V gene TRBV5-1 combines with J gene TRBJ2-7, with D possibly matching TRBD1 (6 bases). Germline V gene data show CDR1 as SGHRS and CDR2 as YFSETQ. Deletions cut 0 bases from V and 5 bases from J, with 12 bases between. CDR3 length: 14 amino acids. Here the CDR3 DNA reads TGCGCCAGCAGCTTGGTTGAGGGGGTCGACGAGCAGTACTTC. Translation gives CASSLVEGVDEQYF.

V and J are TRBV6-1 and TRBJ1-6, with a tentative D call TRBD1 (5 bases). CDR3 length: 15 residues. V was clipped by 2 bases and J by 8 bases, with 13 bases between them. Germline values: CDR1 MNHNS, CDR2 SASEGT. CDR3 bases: TGTGCCAGCAGTGAAACAGGAGTAGGGGATTCACCCCTCCACTTT. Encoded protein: CASSETGVGDSPLHF.

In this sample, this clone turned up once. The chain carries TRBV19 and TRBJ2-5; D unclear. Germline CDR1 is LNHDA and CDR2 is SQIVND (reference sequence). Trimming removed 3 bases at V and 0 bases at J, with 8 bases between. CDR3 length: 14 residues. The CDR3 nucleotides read TGTGCCAGTAGTATTGGTGGAGACCAAGAGACCCAGTACTTC. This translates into CASSIGGDQETQYF.

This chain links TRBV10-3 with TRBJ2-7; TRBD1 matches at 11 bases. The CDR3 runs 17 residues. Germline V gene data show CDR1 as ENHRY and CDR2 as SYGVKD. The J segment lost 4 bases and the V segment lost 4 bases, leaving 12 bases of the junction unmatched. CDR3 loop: CAISALGTGQGVYEQYF. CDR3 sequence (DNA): TGTGCCATCAGTGCCCTAGGGACGGGACAGGGGGTATACGAGCAGTACTTC.

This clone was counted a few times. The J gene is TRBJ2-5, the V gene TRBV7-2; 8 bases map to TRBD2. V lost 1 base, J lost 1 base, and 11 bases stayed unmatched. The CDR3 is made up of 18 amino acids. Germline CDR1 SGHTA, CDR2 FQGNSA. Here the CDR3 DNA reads TGTGCCAGCAGCTTAGGGTTTTTGGGACTAGGGGTCCAAGAGACCCAGTACTTC. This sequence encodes CASSLGFLGLGVQETQYF.

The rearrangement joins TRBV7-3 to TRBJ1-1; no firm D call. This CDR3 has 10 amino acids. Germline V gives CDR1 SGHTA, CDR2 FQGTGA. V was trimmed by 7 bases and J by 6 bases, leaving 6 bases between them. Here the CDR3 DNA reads TGTGCCAGCAACCGCGCTGAAGCTTTCTTT. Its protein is CASNRAEAFF.

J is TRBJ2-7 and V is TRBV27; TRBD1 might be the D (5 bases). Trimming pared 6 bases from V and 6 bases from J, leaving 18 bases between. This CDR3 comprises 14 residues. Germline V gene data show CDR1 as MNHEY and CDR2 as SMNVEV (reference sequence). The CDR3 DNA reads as TGTGCCAGCAGCCCCGCCGGACATTATGGCGAGCAGTACTTC. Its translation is CASSPAGHYGEQYF.

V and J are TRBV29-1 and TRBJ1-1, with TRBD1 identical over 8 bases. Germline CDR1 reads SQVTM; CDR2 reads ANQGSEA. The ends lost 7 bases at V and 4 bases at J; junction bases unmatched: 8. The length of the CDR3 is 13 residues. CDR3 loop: CSAETGDGTEAFF. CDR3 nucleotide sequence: TGCAGCGCCGAGACAGGGGACGGCACTGAAGCTTTCTTT. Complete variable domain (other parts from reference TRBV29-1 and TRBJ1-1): SAVISQKPSRDICQRGTSLTIQCQVDSQVTMMFWYRQQPGQSLTLIATANQGSEATYESGFVIDKFPISRPNLTFSTLTVSNMSPEDSSIYLCSAETGDGTEAFFGQGTRLTVV.

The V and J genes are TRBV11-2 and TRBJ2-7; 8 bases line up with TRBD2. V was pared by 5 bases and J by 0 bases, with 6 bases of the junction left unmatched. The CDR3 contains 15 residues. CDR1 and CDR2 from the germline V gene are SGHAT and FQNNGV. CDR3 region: CASSLRRGVSYEQYF. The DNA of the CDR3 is TGTGCCAGCAGCCTTCGGCGGGGGGTCTCCTACGAGCAGTACTTC.

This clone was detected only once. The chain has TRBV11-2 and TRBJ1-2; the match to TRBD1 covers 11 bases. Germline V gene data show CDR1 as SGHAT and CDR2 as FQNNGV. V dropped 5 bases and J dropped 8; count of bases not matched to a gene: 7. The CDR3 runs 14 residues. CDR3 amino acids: CASSPGQGGQGYTF. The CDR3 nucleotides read TGTGCCAGCAGCCCGGGACAGGGGGGTCAAGGCTACACCTTC.

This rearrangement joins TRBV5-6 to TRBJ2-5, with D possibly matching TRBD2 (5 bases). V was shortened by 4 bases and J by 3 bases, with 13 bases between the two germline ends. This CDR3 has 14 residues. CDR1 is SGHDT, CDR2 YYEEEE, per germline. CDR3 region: CASSPGGREETQYF. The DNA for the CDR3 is TGTGCCAGCAGCCCTGGAGGTAGGGAAGAGACCCAGTACTTC.

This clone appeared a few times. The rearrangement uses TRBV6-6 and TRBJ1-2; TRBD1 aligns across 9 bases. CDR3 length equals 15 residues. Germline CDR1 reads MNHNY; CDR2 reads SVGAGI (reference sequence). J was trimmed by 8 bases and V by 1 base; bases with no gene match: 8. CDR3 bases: TGTGCCAGCAGTTACTACCCGGGACAGGGACACGGCTACACCTTC. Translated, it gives CASSYYPGQGHGYTF.

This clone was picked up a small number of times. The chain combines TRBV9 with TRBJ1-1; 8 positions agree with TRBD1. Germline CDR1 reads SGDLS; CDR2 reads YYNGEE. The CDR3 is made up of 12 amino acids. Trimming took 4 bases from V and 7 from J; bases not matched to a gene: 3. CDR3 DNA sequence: TGTGCCAGCAGCCTAACAGGGGGTGAAGCTTTCTTT. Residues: CASSLTGGEAFF. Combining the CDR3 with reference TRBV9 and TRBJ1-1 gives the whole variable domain DSGVTQTPKHLITATGQRVTLRCSPRSGDLSVYWYQQSLDQGLQFLIQYYNGEERAKGNILERFSAQQFPDLHSELNLSSLELGDSALYFCASSLTGGEAFFGQGTRLTVV.

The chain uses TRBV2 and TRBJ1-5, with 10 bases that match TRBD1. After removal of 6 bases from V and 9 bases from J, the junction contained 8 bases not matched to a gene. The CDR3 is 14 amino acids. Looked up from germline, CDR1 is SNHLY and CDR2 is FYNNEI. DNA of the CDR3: TGTGCCAGCAGGACCGGGACAGGGGCCGGGCCCCAGCATTTT. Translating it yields CASRTGTGAGPQHF.